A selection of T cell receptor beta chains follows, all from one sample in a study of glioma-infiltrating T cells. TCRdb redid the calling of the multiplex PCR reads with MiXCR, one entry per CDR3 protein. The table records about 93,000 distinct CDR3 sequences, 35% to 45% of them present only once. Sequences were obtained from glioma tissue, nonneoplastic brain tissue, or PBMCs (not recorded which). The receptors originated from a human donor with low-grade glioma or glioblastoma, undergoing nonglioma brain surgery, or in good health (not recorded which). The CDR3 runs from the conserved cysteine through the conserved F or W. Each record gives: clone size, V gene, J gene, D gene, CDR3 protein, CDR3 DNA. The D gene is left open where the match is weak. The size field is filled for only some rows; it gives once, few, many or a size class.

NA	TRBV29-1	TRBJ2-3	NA	CSAQTRGSPNTQYF	TGCAGCGCGCAAACTAGAGGGAGTCCCAATACGCAGTATTTT
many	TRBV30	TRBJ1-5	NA	CAWSQGYSNQPQHF	TGTGCCTGGAGTCAGGGGTATAGCAATCAGCCCCAGCATTTT
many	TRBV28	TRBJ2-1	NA	CASSLGGRNEQFF	TGTGCCAGCAGTTTAGGGGGGCGCAATGAGCAGTTCTTC
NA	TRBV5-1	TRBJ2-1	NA	CASSLGTTVTNERFF	TGCGCCAGCAGCTTGGGGACCACCGTCACCAATGAGCGGTTCTTC
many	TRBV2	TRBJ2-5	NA	CASGFGGLGTQYF	TGTGCCAGCGGTTTTGGGGGCCTCGGGACCCAGTACTTC
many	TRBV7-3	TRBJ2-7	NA	CASSLNPDYEQYF	TGTGCCAGCAGCTTAAATCCAGACTACGAGCAGTACTTC
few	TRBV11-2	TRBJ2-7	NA	CASSLTDGYEQYF	TGTGCCAGCAGCTTAACAGATGGCTACGAGCAGTACTTC
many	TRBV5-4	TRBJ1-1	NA	CASSFGDTENTEAFF	TGTGCCAGCAGCTTTGGGGACACCGAGAACACTGAAGCTTTCTTT
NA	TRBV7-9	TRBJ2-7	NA	CASSLGRVEQYF	TGTGCCAGCAGCTTAGGCAGGGTTGAGCAGTACTTC
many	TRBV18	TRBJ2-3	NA	CASSPDTGTDTQYF	TGTGCCAGCTCACCAGATACAGGCACAGATACGCAGTATTTT
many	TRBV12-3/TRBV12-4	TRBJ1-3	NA	CASSSRGAGNTIYF	TGTGCCAGCAGTTCCCGGGGGGCTGGAAACACCATATATTTT
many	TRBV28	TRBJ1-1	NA	CASSLFSQSEAFF	TGTGCCAGCAGTTTATTTTCTCAGAGTGAAGCTTTCTTT
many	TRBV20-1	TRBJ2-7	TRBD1	CSAGIRTGLSYEQYF	TGCAGTGCGGGTATAAGGACAGGGTTAAGCTACGAGCAGTACTTC
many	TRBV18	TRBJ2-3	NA	CASSLQGGASTDTQYF	TGTGCCAGCTCACTACAGGGAGGCGCTAGCACAGATACGCAGTATTTT
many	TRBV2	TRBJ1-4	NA	CASQGRYNEKLFF	TGTGCCAGCCAGGGACGGTACAATGAAAAACTGTTTTTT
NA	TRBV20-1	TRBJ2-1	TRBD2	CSARGSGGQNNEQFF	TGCAGTGCTAGAGGAAGCGGGGGCCAAAACAATGAGCAGTTCTTC
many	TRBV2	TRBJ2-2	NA	CASSGSRTGELFF	TGTGCCAGCAGTGGGAGTAGGACCGGGGAGCTGTTTTTT
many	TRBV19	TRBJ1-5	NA	CASSIEGLSNQPQHF	TGTGCCAGTAGTATCGAGGGACTCAGCAATCAGCCCCAGCATTTT
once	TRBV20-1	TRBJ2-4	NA	CSAITRAKNMQYF	TGCAGTGCTATTACTAGGGCCAAAAACATGCAGTACTTC
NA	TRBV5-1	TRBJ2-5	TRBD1	CASSWDRQETQYF	TGCGCCAGCAGCTGGGACAGACAAGAGACCCAGTACTTC
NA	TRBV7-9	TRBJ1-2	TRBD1	CASSSPIRWDSSNYNYTF	TGTGCCAGCAGCTCGCCAATCAGATGGGACAGCTCTAACTATAACTACACCTTC
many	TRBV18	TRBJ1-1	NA	CASSPYRALTEAFF	TGTGCCAGCTCACCATACAGGGCCCTCACTGAAGCTTTCTTT
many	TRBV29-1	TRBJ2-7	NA	CSVENPRLGQYF	TGCAGCGTTGAAAATCCCCGCCTTGGGCAGTACTTC
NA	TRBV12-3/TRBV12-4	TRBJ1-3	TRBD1	CASSFFFGTGESGNTIYF	TGTGCCAGCAGTTTCTTTTTCGGGACAGGGGAGTCCGGAAACACCATATATTTT
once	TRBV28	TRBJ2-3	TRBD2	CASSLRPPLAGGLMEAQYF	TGTGCCAGCAGTTTGCGGCCGCCGTTAGCGGGGGGGCTGATGGAGGCCCAGTATTTT
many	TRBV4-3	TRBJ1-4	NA	CASSQQTAMGEKLFF	TGCGCCAGCAGCCAGCAAACAGCGATGGGTGAAAAACTGTTTTTT
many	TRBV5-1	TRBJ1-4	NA	CASKSRLDPEEKLFF	TGCGCCAGCAAGTCCCGCCTCGACCCGGAAGAAAAACTGTTTTTT
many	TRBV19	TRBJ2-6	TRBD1	CASRPGQGTSGANVLTF	TGTGCCAGTAGACCGGGACAGGGAACCTCTGGGGCCAACGTCCTGACTTTC
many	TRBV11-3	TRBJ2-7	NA	CASSLDITWSSYEQYF	TGTGCCAGCAGCTTGGATATTACCTGGAGCTCCTACGAGCAGTACTTC
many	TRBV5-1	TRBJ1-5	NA	CASSSGQSPGTPQHF	TGCGCCAGCAGCTCCGGACAGTCCCCTGGAACTCCCCAGCATTTT
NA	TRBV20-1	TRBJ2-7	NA	CSATRVDEQYF	TGCAGTGCCACCAGGGTGGACGAGCAGTACTTC
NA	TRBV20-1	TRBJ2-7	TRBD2	CSIISGSTHEQYF	TGCAGTATCATTAGCGGGAGTACCCACGAGCAGTACTTC
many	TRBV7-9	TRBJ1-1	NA	CASSLGGSTEAFF	TGTGCCAGCAGCTTGGGAGGCTCCACTGAAGCTTTCTTT
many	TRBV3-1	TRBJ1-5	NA	CASSLDGGDNQPQHF	TGTGCCAGCAGCCTTGATGGGGGAGACAATCAGCCCCAGCATTTT
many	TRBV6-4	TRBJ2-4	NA	CASSEAGKNIQYF	TGTGCCAGCAGTGAAGCTGGGAAGAACATTCAGTACTTC
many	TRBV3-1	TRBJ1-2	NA	CASSQEEGAGYTF	TGTGCCAGCAGCCAAGAGGAAGGGGCTGGCTACACCTTC
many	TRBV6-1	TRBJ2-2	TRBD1	CASSKGGSNTGELFF	TGTGCCAGCAGTAAAGGGGGCAGTAACACCGGGGAGCTGTTTTTT
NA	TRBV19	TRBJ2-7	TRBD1	CASRPGQGAYEQYF	TGTGCCAGTAGACCGGGACAGGGGGCCTACGAGCAGTACTTC
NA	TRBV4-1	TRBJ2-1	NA	CASSGERNSGRYNEQFF	TGTGCCAGCAGTGGTGAGCGGAATAGCGGACGATACAATGAGCAGTTCTTC
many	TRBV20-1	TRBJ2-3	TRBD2	CSAPLDGRDTQYF	TGCAGTGCTCCCCTAGACGGGAGGGATACGCAGTATTTT
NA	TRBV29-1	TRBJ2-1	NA	CSVARAGFSYEQFF	TGCAGCGTTGCCCGGGCAGGGTTTTCCTACGAGCAGTTCTTC
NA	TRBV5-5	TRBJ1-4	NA	CASSPRQIPNEKLFF	TGTGCCAGCAGCCCTAGACAGATTCCAAATGAAAAACTGTTTTTT
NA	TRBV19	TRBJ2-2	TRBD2	CASIKTSITGELFF	TGTGCCAGTATCAAGACTAGCATCACCGGGGAGCTGTTTTTT
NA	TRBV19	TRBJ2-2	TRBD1	CARSPTGVGTGERFF	TGTGCCAGGAGCCCGACAGGGGTTGGCACCGGGGAGCGGTTTTTT